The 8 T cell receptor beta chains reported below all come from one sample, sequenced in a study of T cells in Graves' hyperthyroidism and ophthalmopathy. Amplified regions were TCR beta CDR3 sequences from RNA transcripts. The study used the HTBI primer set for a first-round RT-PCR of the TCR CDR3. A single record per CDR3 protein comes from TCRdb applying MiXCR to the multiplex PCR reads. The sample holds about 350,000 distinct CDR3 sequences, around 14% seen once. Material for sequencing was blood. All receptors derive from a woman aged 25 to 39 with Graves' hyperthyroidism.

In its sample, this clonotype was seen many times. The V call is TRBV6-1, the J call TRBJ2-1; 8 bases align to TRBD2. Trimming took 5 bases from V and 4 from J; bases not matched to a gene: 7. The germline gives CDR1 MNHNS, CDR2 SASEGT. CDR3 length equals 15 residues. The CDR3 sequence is CASSPYGGGYNEQFF. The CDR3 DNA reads TGTGCCAGCAGTCCCTACGGGGGGGGTTACAATGAGCAGTTCTTC.

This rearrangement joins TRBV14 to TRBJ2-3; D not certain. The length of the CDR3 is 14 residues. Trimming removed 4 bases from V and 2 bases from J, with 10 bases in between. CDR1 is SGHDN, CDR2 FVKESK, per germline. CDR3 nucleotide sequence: TGTGCCAGCAGCCTTTGGGATTACACAGATACGCAGTATTTT. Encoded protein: CASSLWDYTDTQYF. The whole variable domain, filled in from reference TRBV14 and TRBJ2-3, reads EAGVTQFPSHSVIEKGQTVTLRCDPISGHDNLYWYRRVMGKEIKFLLHFVKESKQDESGMPNNRFLAERTGGTYSTLKVQPAELEDSGVYFCASSLWDYTDTQYFGPGTRLTVL.

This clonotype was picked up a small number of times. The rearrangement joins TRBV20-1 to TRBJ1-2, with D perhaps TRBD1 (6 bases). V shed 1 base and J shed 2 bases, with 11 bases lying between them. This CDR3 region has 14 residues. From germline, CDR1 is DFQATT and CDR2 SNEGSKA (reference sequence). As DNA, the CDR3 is TGCAGTGCTAGAGTTAGACAGGTCAACTATGGCTACACCTTC. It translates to CSARVRQVNYGYTF.

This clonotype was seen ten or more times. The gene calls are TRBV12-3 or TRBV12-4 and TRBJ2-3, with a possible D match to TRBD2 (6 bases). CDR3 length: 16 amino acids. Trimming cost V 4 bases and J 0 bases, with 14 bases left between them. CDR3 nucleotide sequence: TGTGCCAGCAGTTGGTCCGACGGGACTAGCACAGATACGCAGTATTTT. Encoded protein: CASSWSDGTSTDTQYF.

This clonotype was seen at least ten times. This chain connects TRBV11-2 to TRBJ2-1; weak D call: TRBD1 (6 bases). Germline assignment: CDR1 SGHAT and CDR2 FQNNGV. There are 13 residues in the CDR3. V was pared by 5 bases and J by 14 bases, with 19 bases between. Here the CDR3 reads CASSGTTGDGKFF. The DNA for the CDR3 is TGTGCCAGCAGCGGGACAACTGGGGATGGGAAGTTCTTC.

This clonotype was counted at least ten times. The CDR3 spells CASSLLAGGPTYEQYF. The CDR3 nucleotides read TGTGCCAGCAGCTTATTAGCGGGAGGACCCACCTACGAGCAGTACTTC. This chain links TRBV7-2 with TRBJ2-7, with 10 bases lining up with TRBD2. Germline V CDR1 and CDR2: SGHTA, FQGNSA. V gave up 2 bases and J gave up 2 bases; unmatched junction bases: 6. The length of the CDR3 is 16 residues.

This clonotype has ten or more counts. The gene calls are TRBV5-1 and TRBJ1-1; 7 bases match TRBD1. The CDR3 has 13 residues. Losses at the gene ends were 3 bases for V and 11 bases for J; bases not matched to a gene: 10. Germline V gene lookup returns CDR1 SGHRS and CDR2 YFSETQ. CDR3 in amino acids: CASSSQTGATAFF. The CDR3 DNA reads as TGCGCCAGCAGCTCCCAAACAGGGGCGACGGCTTTCTTT.

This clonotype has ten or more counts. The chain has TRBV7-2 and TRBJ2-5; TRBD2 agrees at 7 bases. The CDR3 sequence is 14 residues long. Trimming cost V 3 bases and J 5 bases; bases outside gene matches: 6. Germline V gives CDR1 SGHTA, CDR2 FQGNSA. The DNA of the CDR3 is TGTGCCAGCAGCTTCCCTAGCGGTGTCGAGACCCAGTACTTC. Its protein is CASSFPSGVETQYF.